The sequence of this TCR beta chain was determined in a study of CD8 T cells in Susac syndrome. The wider study: Fewer than ten of the sequenced Susac syndrome patients were in remission, and six had active disease.

The CDR3 runs 13 residues. Trimming took 1 base from V and 5 from J, leaving 5 bases between them. Per the germline V gene, CDR1 is MDHEN and CDR2 is SYDVKM. Study results and limitations: Clonal expansion was present among Susac CD8+ cells. This expansion reached its peak in TEMRA cells and in active patients.

Sequencing of TCR beta covered CD8+ and CD4+ T cells obtained from blood. A quantity of about 0.5 to 1 ug RNA underwent reverse transcription using random hexamers. TCRdb re-analysed the immunoSEQ multiplex PCR reads in MiXCR, keeping a single row per CDR3 protein. The top ten hold roughly 0.68% of the sample, which has tens of thousands of distinct CDR3 sequences, about 96% seen once. Comments on this clonotype: Its cognate antigen is unknown.

The sequenced sample was CD8+ T cells from PBMCs. The chain is built from TRBV28 and TRBJ2-2; D gene uncertain. The receptor was isolated from a human donor with Susac syndrome. CDR3 in amino acids: CASSLFGTGELFF. The CDR3 DNA sequence: TGTGCCAGCAGTTTATTCGGGACCGGGGAGCTGTTTTTT.